The sequence of this T cell receptor beta chain was determined in a study of cytomegalovirus exposure and HLA in healthy donors. Whole-study findings and limits: In an earlier analysis, in about 530 donors, most V segments appeared productive either ~87% or ~30% of the time. A list of 150 or so TCR beta chains associated with cytomegalovirus was given.

With 60 Vbeta and 13 Jbeta primers, the PCR was carried out. Using immunoSEQ multiplex PCR, the repertoire was profiled, and TCRdb retains in-frame clones only, with some absent. The sample has 95,000 to 150,000 clones, 70% to 80% seen once. This clone showed up just a few times. Its matching antigen is unknown. The CDR3 consists of 13 residues. In germline, CDR1 is MGHRA, CDR2 YSYEKL. Between the trimmed V and J ends, which lost 1 base and 2 bases, there was a span of 5 bases. The sequenced sample was PBMCs. The clonotype was recovered from a woman in her fifties or sixties in good health and CMV-seropositive. The rearrangement uses TRBV4-1 and TRBJ2-5; D is unresolved. The CDR3 nucleotides are TGCGCCAGCAGCCAAGTGAGTCAAGAGACCCAGTACTTC. It codes for CASSQVSQETQYF.